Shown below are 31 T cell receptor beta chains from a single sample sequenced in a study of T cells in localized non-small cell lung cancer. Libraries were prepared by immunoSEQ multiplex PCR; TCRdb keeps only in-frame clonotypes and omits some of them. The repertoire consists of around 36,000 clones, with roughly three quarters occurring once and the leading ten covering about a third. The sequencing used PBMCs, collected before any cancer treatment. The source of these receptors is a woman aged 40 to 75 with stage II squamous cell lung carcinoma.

The CDR3 spells CASRDTGRGYTF. The CDR3 DNA is TGTGCCAGCAGAGACACAGGGCGCGGCTACACCTTC. The chain joins TRBV6-1 to TRBJ1-2, with a tentative D call TRBD1 (6 bases). Deletions cut 6 bases from V and 8 bases from J, with 13 bases between. The CDR3 covers 12 residues. Germline V CDR1 and CDR2: MNHNS, SASEGT.

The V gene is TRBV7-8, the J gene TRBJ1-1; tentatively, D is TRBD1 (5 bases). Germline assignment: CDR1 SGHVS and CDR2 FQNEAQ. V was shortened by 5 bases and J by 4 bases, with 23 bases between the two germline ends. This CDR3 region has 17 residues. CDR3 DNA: TGTGCCAGCAGCCCTGGGGACGGCCCAACAGAGGTCACTGAAGCTTTCTTT. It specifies CASSPGDGPTEVTEAFF. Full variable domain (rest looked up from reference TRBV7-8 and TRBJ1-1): GAGVSQSPRYKVAKRGQDVALRCDPISGHVSLFWYQQALGQGPEFLTYFQNEAQLDKSGLPSDRFFAERPEGSVSTLKIQRTQQEDSAVYLCASSPGDGPTEVTEAFFGQGTRLTVV.

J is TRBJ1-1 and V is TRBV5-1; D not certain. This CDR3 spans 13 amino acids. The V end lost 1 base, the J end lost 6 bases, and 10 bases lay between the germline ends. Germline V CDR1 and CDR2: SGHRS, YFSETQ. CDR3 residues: CASSLKGVSEAFF. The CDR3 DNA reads TGCGCCAGCAGCTTGAAGGGAGTTTCTGAAGCTTTCTTT.

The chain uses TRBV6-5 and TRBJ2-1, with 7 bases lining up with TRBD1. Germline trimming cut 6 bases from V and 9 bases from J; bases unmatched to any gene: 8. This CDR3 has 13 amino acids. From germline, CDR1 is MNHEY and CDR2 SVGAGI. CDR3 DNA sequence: TGTGCCAGCAGCCCACAGGGGTCGGTTGAGCAGTTCTTC. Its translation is CASSPQGSVEQFF.

CDR3 in DNA: TGTGCCAGCAGCTTAGTGAGGGTTGGCACTGAAGCTTTCTTT. Translated, it gives CASSLVRVGTEAFF. This chain links TRBV11-2 with TRBJ1-1, with D unresolved. This CDR3 spans 14 amino acids. CDR1 is SGHAT, CDR2 FQNNGV, per germline. V lost 1 base and J 4 bases, leaving 10 bases between the germline ends. The variable domain in full, completed from reference TRBV11-2 and TRBJ1-1, reads EAGVAQSPRYKIIEKRQSVAFWCNPISGHATLYWYQQILGQGPKLLIQFQNNGVVDDSQLPKDRFSAERLKGVDSTLKIQPAKLEDSAVYLCASSLVRVGTEAFFGQGTRLTVV.

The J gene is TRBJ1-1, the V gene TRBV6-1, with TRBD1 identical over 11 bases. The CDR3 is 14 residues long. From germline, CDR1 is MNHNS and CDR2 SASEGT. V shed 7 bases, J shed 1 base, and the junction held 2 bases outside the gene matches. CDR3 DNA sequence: TGTGCCAGCACCGGACAGGGGGCGAACACTGAAGCTTTCTTT. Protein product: CASTGQGANTEAFF.

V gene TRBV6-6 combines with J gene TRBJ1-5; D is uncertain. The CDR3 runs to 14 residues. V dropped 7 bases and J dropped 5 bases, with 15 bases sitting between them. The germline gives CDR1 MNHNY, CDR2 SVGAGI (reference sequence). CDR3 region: CASIKDLGYQPQHF. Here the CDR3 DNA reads TGTGCCAGCATTAAGGACCTCGGTTATCAGCCCCAGCATTTT.

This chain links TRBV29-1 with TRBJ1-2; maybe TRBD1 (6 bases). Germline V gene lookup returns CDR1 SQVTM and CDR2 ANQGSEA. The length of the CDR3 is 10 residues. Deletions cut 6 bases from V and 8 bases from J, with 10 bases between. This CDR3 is CSVAGDGYTF. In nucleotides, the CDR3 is TGCAGCGTAGCAGGGGACGGCTACACCTTC. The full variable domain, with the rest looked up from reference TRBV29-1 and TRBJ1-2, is SAVISQKPSRDICQRGTSLTIQCQVDSQVTMMFWYRQQPGQSLTLIATANQGSEATYESGFVIDKFPISRPNLTFSTLTVSNMSPEDSSIYLCSVAGDGYTFGSGTRLTVV.

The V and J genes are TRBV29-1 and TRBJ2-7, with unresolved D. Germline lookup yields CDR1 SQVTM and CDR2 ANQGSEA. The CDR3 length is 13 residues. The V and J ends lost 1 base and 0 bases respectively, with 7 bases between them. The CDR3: CSVEGPLSYEQYF. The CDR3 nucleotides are TGCAGCGTTGAAGGTCCGCTCTCCTACGAGCAGTACTTC.

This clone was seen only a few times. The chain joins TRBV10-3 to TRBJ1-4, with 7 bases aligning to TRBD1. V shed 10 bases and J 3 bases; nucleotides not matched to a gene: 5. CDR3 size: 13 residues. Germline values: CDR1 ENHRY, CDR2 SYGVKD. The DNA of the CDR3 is TGTGCCAGCGGGACAGTTGCTAATGAAAAACTGTTTTTT. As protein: CASGTVANEKLFF.

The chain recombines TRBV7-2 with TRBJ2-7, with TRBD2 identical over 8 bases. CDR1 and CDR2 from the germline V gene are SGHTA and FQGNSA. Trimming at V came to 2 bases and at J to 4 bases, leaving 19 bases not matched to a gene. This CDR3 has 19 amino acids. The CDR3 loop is CASSLIGHPGAGASYEQYF. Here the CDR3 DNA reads TGTGCCAGCAGCTTAATCGGCCACCCCGGAGCGGGAGCGAGTTACGAGCAGTACTTC.

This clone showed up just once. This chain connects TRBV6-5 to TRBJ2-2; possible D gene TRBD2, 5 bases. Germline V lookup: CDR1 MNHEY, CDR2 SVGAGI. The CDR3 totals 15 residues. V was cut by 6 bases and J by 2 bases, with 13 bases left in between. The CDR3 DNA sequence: TGTGCCAGCAGCTCAAGAGGGCAAAACACCGGGGAGCTGTTTTTT. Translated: CASSSRGQNTGELFF.

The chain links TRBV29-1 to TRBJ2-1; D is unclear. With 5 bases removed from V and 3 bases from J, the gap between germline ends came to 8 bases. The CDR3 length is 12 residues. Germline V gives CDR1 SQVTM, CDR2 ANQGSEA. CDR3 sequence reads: CSVRISYNEQFF. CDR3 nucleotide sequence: TGCAGCGTTCGAATTAGCTACAATGAGCAGTTCTTC.

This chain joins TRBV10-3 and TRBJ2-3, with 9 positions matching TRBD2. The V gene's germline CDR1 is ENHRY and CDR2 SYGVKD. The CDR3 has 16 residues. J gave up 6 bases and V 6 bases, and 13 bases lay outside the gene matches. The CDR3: CAISSSFAGGPDTQYF. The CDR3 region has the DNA TGTGCCATCAGCTCGTCCTTTGCGGGGGGGCCGGATACGCAGTATTTT.

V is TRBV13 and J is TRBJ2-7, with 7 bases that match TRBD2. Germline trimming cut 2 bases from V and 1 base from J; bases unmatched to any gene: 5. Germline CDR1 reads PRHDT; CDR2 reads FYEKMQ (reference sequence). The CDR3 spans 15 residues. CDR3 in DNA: TGTGCCAGCAGCTTATCAGCTAGCGGTTCCTACGAGCAGTACTTC. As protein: CASSLSASGSYEQYF.

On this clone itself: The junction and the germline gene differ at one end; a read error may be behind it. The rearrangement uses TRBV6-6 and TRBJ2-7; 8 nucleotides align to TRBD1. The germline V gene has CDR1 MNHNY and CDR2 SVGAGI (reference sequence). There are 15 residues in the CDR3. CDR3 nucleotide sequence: TGTGTCAGCAGCCTCGGACAGGGCTTCTCCTACGAGCAGTACTTC. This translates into CVSSLGQGFSYEQYF.

CDR3 region: CASKEGQETQYF. The CDR3 DNA reads as TGTGCCAGTAAGGAGGGACAAGAGACCCAGTACTTC. The J gene is TRBJ2-5, the V gene TRBV19, with a tentative D call TRBD2 (6 bases). This CDR3 comprises 12 residues. Per germline, CDR1 LNHDA and CDR2 SQIVND (reference sequence). Trimming shortened V by 7 bases and J by 2 bases, and 8 bases separated the two germline ends.

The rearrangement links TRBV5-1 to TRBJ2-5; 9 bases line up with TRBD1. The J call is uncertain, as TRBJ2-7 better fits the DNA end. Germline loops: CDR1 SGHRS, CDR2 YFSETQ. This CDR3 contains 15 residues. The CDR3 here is CASSFPGQGIFEQYF. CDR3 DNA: TGCGCCAGCAGCTTCCCGGGACAGGGCATCTTCGAGCAGTACTTC.

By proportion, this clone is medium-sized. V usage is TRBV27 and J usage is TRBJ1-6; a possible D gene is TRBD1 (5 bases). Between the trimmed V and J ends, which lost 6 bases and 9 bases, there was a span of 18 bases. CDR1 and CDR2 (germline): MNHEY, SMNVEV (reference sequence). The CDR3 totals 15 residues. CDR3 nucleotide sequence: TGTGCCAGCAGACTGATGGGGCAGGGAGCTTCACCCCTCCACTTT. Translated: CASRLMGQGASPLHF.

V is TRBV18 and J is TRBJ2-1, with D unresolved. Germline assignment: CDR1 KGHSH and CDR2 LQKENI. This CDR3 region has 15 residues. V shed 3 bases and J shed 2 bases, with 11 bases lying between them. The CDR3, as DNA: TGTGCCAGCTCACCTAGTTGGCGGACCTACAATGAGCAGTTCTTC. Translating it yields CASSPSWRTYNEQFF.

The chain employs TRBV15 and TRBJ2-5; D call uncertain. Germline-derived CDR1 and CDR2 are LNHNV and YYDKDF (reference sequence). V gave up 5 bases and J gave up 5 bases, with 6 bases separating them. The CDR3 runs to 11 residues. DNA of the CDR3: TGTGCCACCAGCGGATCGGAGACCCAGTACTTC. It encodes CATSGSETQYF.

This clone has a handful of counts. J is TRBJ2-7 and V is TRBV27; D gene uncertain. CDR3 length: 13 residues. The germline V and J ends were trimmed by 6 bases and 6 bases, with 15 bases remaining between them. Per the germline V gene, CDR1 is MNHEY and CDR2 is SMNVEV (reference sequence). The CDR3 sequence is CASSPGVGGEQYV. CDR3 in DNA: TGTGCCAGCAGCCCTGGGGTGGGTGGCGAGCAGTACGTC.

CDR3 in DNA: TGCGCCAGCAGTGAGTCACTAGCGGGAGTCGGCACAGATACGCAGTATTTT. This codes for CASSESLAGVGTDTQYF. J is TRBJ2-3 and V is TRBV10-2, with 11 bases lining up with TRBD2. This CDR3 has 17 residues. Germline V gene data show CDR1 as WSHSY and CDR2 as SAAADI. The V segment lost 0 bases and the J segment 1 base; nucleotides outside the gene matches: 3.

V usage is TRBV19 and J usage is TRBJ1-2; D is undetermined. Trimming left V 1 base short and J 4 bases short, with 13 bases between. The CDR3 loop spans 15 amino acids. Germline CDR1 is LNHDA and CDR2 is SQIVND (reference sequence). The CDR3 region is CASSIANGLSYGYTF. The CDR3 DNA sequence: TGTGCCAGTAGTATAGCTAACGGCTTGTCCTATGGCTACACCTTC.

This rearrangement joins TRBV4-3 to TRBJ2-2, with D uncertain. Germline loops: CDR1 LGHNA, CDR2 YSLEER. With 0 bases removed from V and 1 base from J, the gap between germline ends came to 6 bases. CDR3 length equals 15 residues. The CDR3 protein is CASSQDRGNTGELFF. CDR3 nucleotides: TGCGCCAGCAGCCAAGATCGAGGGAACACCGGGGAGCTGTTTTTT.

CDR3 nucleotides: TGTGCCAGCAGCCACCTCACTAGCGGGAGTAGCTATGAGCAGTTCTTC. This sequence encodes CASSHLTSGSSYEQFF. The chain recombines TRBV14 with TRBJ2-1, with TRBD2 matching 11 bases. Germline V gene data show CDR1 as SGHDN and CDR2 as FVKESK. The CDR3 length is 16 residues. Losses at the gene ends were 3 bases for V and 8 bases for J; bases not matched to a gene: 9.

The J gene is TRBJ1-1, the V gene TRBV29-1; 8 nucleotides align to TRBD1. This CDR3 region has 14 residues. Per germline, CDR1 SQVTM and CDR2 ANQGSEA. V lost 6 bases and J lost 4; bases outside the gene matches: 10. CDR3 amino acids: CSVKSTGASTEAFF. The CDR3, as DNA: TGCAGCGTGAAATCGACAGGGGCATCCACTGAAGCTTTCTTT.

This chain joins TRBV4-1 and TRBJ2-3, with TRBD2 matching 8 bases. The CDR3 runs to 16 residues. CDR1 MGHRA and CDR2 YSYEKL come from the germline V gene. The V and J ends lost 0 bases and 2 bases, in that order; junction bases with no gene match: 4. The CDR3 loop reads CASSQDRTSHTDTQYF. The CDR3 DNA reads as TGCGCCAGCAGCCAAGACAGGACTAGCCACACAGATACGCAGTATTTT.

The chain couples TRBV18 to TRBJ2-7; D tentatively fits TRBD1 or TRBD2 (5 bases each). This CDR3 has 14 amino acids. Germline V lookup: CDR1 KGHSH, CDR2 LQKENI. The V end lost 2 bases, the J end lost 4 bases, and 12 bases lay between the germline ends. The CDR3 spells CASSPGTDRYEQYV. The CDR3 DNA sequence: TGTGCCAGCTCACCAGGGACCGATCGTTACGAGCAGTACGTC.

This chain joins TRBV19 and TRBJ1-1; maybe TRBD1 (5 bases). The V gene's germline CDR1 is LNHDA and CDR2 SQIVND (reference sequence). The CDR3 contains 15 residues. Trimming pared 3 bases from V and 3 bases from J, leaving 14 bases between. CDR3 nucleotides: TGTGCCAGTAGTATGTGGGACTCCGGGGACACTGAAGCTTTCTTT. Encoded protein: CASSMWDSGDTEAFF.

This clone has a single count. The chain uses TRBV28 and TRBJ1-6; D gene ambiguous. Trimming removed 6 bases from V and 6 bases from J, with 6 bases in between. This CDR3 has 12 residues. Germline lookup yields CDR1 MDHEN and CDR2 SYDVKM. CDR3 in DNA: TGTGCCAGCAGGAGGGTTAATTCACCCCTCCACTTT. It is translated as CASRRVNSPLHF.